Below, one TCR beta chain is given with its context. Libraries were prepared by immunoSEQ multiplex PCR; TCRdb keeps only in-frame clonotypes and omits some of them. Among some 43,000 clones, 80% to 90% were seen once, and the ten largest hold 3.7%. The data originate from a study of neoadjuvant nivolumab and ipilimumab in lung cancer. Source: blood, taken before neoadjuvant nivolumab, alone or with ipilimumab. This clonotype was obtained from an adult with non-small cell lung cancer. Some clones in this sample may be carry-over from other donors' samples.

In DNA, the CDR3 is TGTGCCAGTAGTCGATCCGGAAGGAACTATGGCTACACCTTC. Protein product: CASSRSGRNYGYTF. V gene TRBV19 combines with J gene TRBJ1-2; D gene uncertain. Germline V gene data show CDR1 as LNHDA and CDR2 as SQIVND (reference sequence). V lost 5 bases to trimming and J lost 2 bases, with 12 bases between them. The CDR3 loop spans 14 amino acids.